The rows below give T cell receptor beta chains drawn from one sample of a study of CD8 T cells in ankylosing spondylitis. A single record per CDR3 protein comes from TCRdb applying MiXCR to the 5' RACE reads. The repertoire has about 250,000 distinct CDR3 sequences, 32% of them found once; the top ten carry roughly 4%. Sequencing was done on a sample of blood, either unsorted or a sorted T cell fraction (not recorded which). These receptors originate from a male donor with ankylosing spondylitis or in good health (not recorded which). Both conserved end residues are part of each CDR3. Fields, in order: D gene, J gene, V gene, clone size, CDR3 DNA, CDR3 protein. A D gene is named only where the DNA matches it firmly. Rows give clone size only sometimes, using once, few, many, or a class for an expanded clone.

NA	TRBJ2-3	TRBV5-5	NA	TGTGCCAGCAGCTTTCCTAGCACAGATACGCAGTATTTT	CASSFPSTDTQYF
TRBD2	TRBJ2-7	TRBV9	NA	TGTGCCAGCAGACTAGCGGTGACAACCTACGAGCAGTACTTC	CASRLAVTTYEQYF
TRBD2	TRBJ2-7	TRBV5-4	NA	TGTGCCAGCACCATTCGACCTCCGGGACTAGCGTCATACGAGCAGTACTTC	CASTIRPPGLASYEQYF
NA	TRBJ1-1	TRBV20-1	NA	TGCAGTGCTAGAGATGGGGGTAGGGACACTGAAGCTTTCTTT	CSARDGGRDTEAFF
TRBD2	TRBJ2-1	TRBV9	NA	TGTGCCAGCAGTCATAGCGGGGCCGATTACAATGAGCAGTTCTTC	CASSHSGADYNEQFF
TRBD2	TRBJ2-5	TRBV20-1	many	TGCAGTGCTAGAGACGAGCGGGGGCCCTCTGGAGAGACCCAGTACTTC	CSARDERGPSGETQYF
TRBD1	TRBJ2-7	TRBV5-6	many	TGTGCCAGCAGTTCGGGACAGGGGTACGAGCAGTACTTC	CASSSGQGYEQYF
TRBD2	TRBJ2-1	TRBV5-1	NA	TGCGCCAGCAGCTTGGGACTAGCGGGGGGGTTTGAGCAGTTCTTC	CASSLGLAGGFEQFF
NA	TRBJ2-1	TRBV10-2	NA	TGCGCCAGCAGTGACCTAAGGGCGAATGAGCAGTTCTTC	CASSDLRANEQFF
TRBD2	TRBJ2-5	TRBV27	NA	TGTGCCAGCAGTTCCCCAGGTAGCGGGGGTGTACAAGAGACCCAGTACTTC	CASSSPGSGGVQETQYF
NA	TRBJ2-1	TRBV20-1	NA	TGCAGTGGGAACAGCCGGAGAACCAGGAGCGATGAGCAGTTCTTC	CSGNSRRTRSDEQFF
NA	TRBJ2-7	TRBV12-3/TRBV12-4	NA	TGTGCCAGCAGTTTACGAGGCGGATCCCCGCACTCCTACGAGCAGTACTTC	CASSLRGGSPHSYEQYF
NA	TRBJ2-7	TRBV20-1	few	TGCAGTGCTAGGGGGGCTAAATACGAGCAGTACTTC	CSARGAKYEQYF
NA	TRBJ2-1	TRBV7-8	NA	TGTGCCAGCAGCTTAAGGAGCCATGAGCAGTTCTTC	CASSLRSHEQFF
NA	TRBJ1-1	TRBV12-3/TRBV12-4	NA	TGTGCCAGCAGTGTACAGGGAACTAACACTGAAGCTTTCTTT	CASSVQGTNTEAFF
NA	TRBJ2-5	TRBV20-1	few	TGCAGTGCTAGAGATCTTTGGCAGGGGAGGGAGACCCAGTACTTC	CSARDLWQGRETQYF
TRBD2	TRBJ2-5	TRBV7-8	NA	TGTGCCAGCAGCTGGCCTCCTAGCGGGGGGGTTGGGAAGACCCAGTACTTC	CASSWPPSGGVGKTQYF
NA	TRBJ2-1	TRBV11-2	NA	TGTGCCAGCAGCTCAGCGGTATACAATGAGCAGTTCTTC	CASSSAVYNEQFF
NA	TRBJ2-7	TRBV20-1	few	TGCAGTACCAAGACGGGAACCTACGAGCAGTACTTC	CSTKTGTYEQYF
NA	TRBJ1-1	TRBV7-7	few	TGTGCTAGCAGCTTATCGATGAACACTGAAGCTTTCTTT	CASSLSMNTEAFF
TRBD2	TRBJ2-1	TRBV6-1	few	TGTGCCAGCATAGGCGGGGGGTCGTCTAGGAATGAGCAGTTCTTC	CASIGGGSSRNEQFF
NA	TRBJ2-2	TRBV13	few	TGTGCCAGCAGCTCAATACATAAGAACACCGGGGAGCTGTTTTTT	CASSSIHKNTGELFF
TRBD1	TRBJ2-3	TRBV5-1	NA	TGCGCCAGCAGCTTGGTGGCAGGGGGTGCAGATACGCAGTATTTT	CASSLVAGGADTQYF
NA	TRBJ2-4	TRBV7-9	few	TGTGCCAGCAGCTCGACCGGGACTCTAGCCAAAAACATTCAGTACTTC	CASSSTGTLAKNIQYF
NA	TRBJ2-2	TRBV15	few	TGTGCCACCAGCAGGGTGTCCGGGGAGCTGTTTTTT	CATSRVSGELFF
TRBD1	TRBJ1-3	TRBV6-1	few	TGTGCCAGCAGTCCTACAGGGGCGCGGAACACCATATATTTT	CASSPTGARNTIYF
NA	TRBJ2-1	TRBV7-7	few	TGTGCCAGCAGCCGAGACGGAAACTACAATGAGCAGTTCTTC	CASSRDGNYNEQFF
NA	TRBJ1-1	TRBV27	NA	TGTGCCAGCAGTTTAAGGGGTTACACTGAAGCTTTCTTT	CASSLRGYTEAFF
TRBD2	TRBJ2-5	TRBV2	NA	TGTGCCAGCAGTGAACGGCGGGGGAACCAAGAGACCCAGTACTTC	CASSERRGNQETQYF